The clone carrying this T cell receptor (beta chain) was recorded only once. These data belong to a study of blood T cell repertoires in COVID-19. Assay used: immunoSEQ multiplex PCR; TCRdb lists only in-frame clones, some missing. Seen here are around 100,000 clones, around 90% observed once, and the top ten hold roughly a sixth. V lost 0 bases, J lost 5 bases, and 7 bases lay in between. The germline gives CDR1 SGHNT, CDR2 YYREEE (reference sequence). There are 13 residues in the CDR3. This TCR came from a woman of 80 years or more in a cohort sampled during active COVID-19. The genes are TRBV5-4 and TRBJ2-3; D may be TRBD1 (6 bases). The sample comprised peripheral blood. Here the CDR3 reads CASSLAQGDTQYF. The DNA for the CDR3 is TGTGCCAGCAGCTTGGCACAGGGAGATACGCAGTATTTT.